Detailed here is one T cell receptor beta chain. The data belong to a study of T-cell reconstitution after alpha-beta-depleted transplantation in children. It was with unique molecular identifiers that the TCRbeta library was prepared. TCRdb used MiXCR to reprocess the PCR reads, holding one entry per CDR3 protein. The sample lists approximately 980,000 distinct CDR3 sequences; less than 30% were seen once. CDR3 length: 18 residues. Germline trimming cut 4 bases from V and 3 bases from J; bases unmatched to any gene: 15. Germline loops: CDR1 SGHRS, CDR2 YFSETQ. The sample in question was PBMCs, mostly from graft donor cells, obtained 360 days after TCRalphabeta/CD19-depleted stem cell transplant. The clonotype was recovered from a boy under two years old who had a stem cell transplant for SCID, so the T cells may come from the graft donor. The genes are TRBV5-1 and TRBJ2-3; 9 bases map to TRBD2. In nucleotides, the CDR3 is TGCGCCAGCAGCCCGAGGGGACCTCTAGCGGGGTATACAGATACGCAGTATTTT. Its translation is CASSPRGPLAGYTDTQYF.